This T cell receptor (beta chain) originates from a study of CD8 T cells in Susac syndrome. Trimming cost V 3 bases and J 2 bases; bases outside gene matches: 12. The CDR3 is made up of 18 amino acids. Germline V lookup: CDR1 MGHRA, CDR2 YSYEKL. This clonotype was picked up one time. Its antigen is currently unknown. Reverse transcription of about 0.5 to 1 ug RNA used random hexamers. The authors amplified TCR beta CDR3 across 54 Vbeta and 13 Jbeta using immunoSEQ multiplex PCR. TCRdb called the immunoSEQ multiplex PCR reads again in MiXCR, with one record for every CDR3 protein. Of 200,000 or so distinct CDR3 sequences detected, approximately 96% appear once; the ten largest clones hold around 0.1%. Study-level findings and limits: Clonal expansion did not appear in Susac syndrome CD4+ T cell repertoires.

In blood CD8+ and CD4+ T cells, TCR beta underwent sequencing. The CD8+ and CD4+ T cells were negatively isolated, with the TEMRA cells enriched by FACS. This chain uses TRBV4-1 with TRBJ2-5; 10 nucleotides match TRBD1. The sequence derives from a human donor with Susac syndrome. The specimen sequenced was CD4+ T cells from PBMCs. The CDR3 DNA is TGCGCCAGCAGCCAGCTTACCACCGGGACAGGGGAACAAGAGACCCAGTACTTC. This gives the protein CASSQLTTGTGEQETQYF.